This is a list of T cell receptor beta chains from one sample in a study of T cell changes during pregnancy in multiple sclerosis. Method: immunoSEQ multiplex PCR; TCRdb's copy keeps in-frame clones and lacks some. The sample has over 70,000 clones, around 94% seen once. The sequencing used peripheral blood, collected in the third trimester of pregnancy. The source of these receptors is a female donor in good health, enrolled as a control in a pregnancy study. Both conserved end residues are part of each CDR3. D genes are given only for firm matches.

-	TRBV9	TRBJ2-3	CASSGATGELLTDTQYF	TGTGCCAGCAGCGGAGCTACCGGGGAGCTTTTGACAGATACGCAGTATTTT
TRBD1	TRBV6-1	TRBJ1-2	CASSEDAGTGGHGYTF	TGTGCCAGCAGTGAGGACGCCGGGACAGGGGGCCATGGCTACACCTTC
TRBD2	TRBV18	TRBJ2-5	CASSPPGRLKTQYF	TGTGCCAGCTCACCACCCGGGAGGCTGAAGACCCAGTACTTC
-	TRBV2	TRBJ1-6	CASSAWEAGNSPLHF	TGTGCCAGCAGTGCCTGGGAGGCGGGGAATTCACCCCTCCACTTT
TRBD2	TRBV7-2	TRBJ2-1	CASSLREGLDEQFF	TGTGCCAGCAGCTTAAGGGAGGGCCTCGATGAGCAGTTCTTC
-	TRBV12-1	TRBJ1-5	CASSFETGDSNQPQHF	TGTGCCAGCAGCTTTGAGACAGGGGATAGCAATCAGCCCCAGCATTTT
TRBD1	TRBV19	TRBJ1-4	CASSIGTGANEKLFF	TGTGCCAGTAGTATCGGGACAGGTGCTAATGAAAAACTGTTTTTT
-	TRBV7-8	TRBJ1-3	CASRARGGNTIYF	TGTGCCAGCCGAGCCAGGGGTGGAAACACCATATATTTT
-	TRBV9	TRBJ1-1	CASSVETGSGEAFF	TGTGCCAGCAGCGTAGAAACAGGGTCGGGTGAAGCTTTCTTT
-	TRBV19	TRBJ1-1	CASSPLGRRKNTEAFF	TGTGCCAGTAGTCCCCTTGGGAGACGGAAGAACACTGAAGCTTTCTTT
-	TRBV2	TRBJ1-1	CASTREDTEAFF	TGTGCCAGCACCAGGGAGGACACTGAAGCTTTCTTT
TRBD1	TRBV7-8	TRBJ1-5	CASSSTGWGNQPQHF	TGTGCCAGCAGCTCGACAGGGTGGGGCAATCAGCCCCAGCATTTT
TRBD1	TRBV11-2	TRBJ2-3	CASSSRRDSVTDTQYF	TGTGCCAGCAGCTCTCGCCGGGACAGTGTAACAGATACGCAGTATTTT
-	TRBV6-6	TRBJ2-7	CASSSQVGYEQYF	TGTGCCAGCAGTTCCCAGGTGGGCTACGAGCAGTACTTC
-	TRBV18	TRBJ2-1	CASSRMDRDNEQFF	TGTGCCAGCTCACGAATGGACAGAGACAATGAGCAGTTCTTC